Listed here are 5 T cell receptor beta chains from one sample, sequenced in a study of T-cell memory formation after mild COVID-19. TCRdb processed the 5' RACE reads anew with MiXCR; each CDR3 protein has one entry. The table lists about 350,000 distinct CDR3 sequences, approximately 14% of them singletons. Source material: PBMCs or a T cell subset sorted from them (not recorded which). All receptors come from a man aged 18 to 35 who had mild COVID-19 (a few samples of this study predate the infection). Cell type and time point are not known.

This clonotype showed up just a few times. V usage is TRBV28 and J usage is TRBJ1-2; possible D gene TRBD1, 6 bases. V shed 7 bases and J shed 7 bases, with 22 bases lying between them. Per germline, CDR1 MDHEN and CDR2 SYDVKM. The CDR3 covers 15 residues. The CDR3 loop reads CASTTIGLTGLGYTF. The CDR3, as DNA: TGTGCCAGCACCACCATCGGCCTCACAGGGCTTGGCTACACCTTC.

This clonotype occurred a few times. The chain recombines TRBV6-5 with TRBJ2-7; D unresolved. The CDR3 has 13 residues. Germline assignment: CDR1 MNHEY and CDR2 SVGAGI. The V end lost 4 bases, the J end lost 3 bases, and 10 bases lay between the germline ends. For the CDR3, the DNA is TGTGCCAGCAGTTTAGGGATGGGCTACGAGCAGTACTTC. The encoded protein is CASSLGMGYEQYF.

The chain recombines TRBV7-9 with TRBJ2-5; D is possibly TRBD1 (7 bases). The CDR3 sequence is 14 residues long. Deletions cut 5 bases from V and 3 bases from J, with 13 bases between. The germline V gene has CDR1 SEHNR and CDR2 FQNEAQ (reference sequence). CDR3: CASSIGGTEETQYF. CDR3 sequence (DNA): TGTGCCAGCAGCATAGGGGGGACAGAAGAGACCCAGTACTTC.

This clonotype showed up just a few times. The J gene is TRBJ2-2, the V gene TRBV6-1; D is unresolved. Trimming left V 5 bases short and J 5 bases short, with 0 bases between. The CDR3 sequence is 10 residues long. The germline CDR1 and CDR2 sequences are MNHNS and SASEGT. This chain's CDR3 is CASSTGELFF. CDR3 bases: TGTGCCAGCAGTACCGGGGAGCTGTTTTTT.

The gene calls are TRBV6-5 and TRBJ1-4, with D tentatively TRBD1 (5 bases). This CDR3 is built from 14 residues. V gave up 5 bases and J gave up 8 bases, with 15 bases separating them. Per germline, CDR1 MNHEY and CDR2 SVGAGI. This chain's CDR3 is CASSTPGVREKLFF. Here the CDR3 DNA reads TGTGCCAGCAGTACCCCGGGGGTTCGAGAAAAACTGTTTTTT.